This T cell receptor beta chain was found in a study of blood T cell repertoires in COVID-19. About the research overall: Whether acute or convalescent, the COVID-19 samples came from the United States, Italy and Spain. Nucleic acid was either cDNA or gDNA, and it came from T cells, B-cell-depleted T cells, or PBMCs.

In the original workflow: Amplification of reference gene primers was used by the study to estimate nucleated cell counts. Profiling relied on immunoSEQ multiplex PCR, and the TCRdb table lists in-frame clones only, not all of them. The V and J calls and clone size were taken over from that table, and D and trimming were inferred from the DNA. This table holds about 360,000 clones, roughly 86% found once. The CDR3 runs to 13 residues. Per germline, CDR1 LNHDA and CDR2 SQIVND (reference sequence). V was cut by 4 bases and J by 4 bases, with 10 bases left in between. The specimen was peripheral blood. This chain joins TRBV19 and TRBJ1-2; D gene ambiguous. The source is a human donor in a cohort sampled during active COVID-19. CDR3 nucleotides: TGTGCCAGTAGTAACGCAGCGGTCTATGGCTACACCTTC. It yields the protein CASSNAAVYGYTF.